The 27 T cell receptor beta chains presented below share a single source sample, sequenced in a study of blood T cell repertoires in COVID-19. Here immunoSEQ multiplex PCR was the method, and the copy in TCRdb shows in-frame clones only, minus some. The table shows 150,000 or so clones, with more than 60% occurring only once. The specimen sequenced was peripheral blood. These receptors came from a woman in her 70s with acute or convalescent COVID-19.

The chain is built from TRBV7-2 and TRBJ1-5; D is undetermined. CDR1 and CDR2 (germline): SGHTA, FQGNSA. The CDR3 consists of 16 residues. The V end was cut by 5 bases, the J end by 1 base, with 15 bases between. The CDR3 coding sequence is TGTGCCAGCAGCGCCTCCGGCCGGGGAAGCAATCAGCCCCAGCATTTT. Amino acids: CASSASGRGSNQPQHF.

The V call is TRBV19, the J call TRBJ1-4, with D possibly being TRBD1 (6 bases). V shed 7 bases and J shed 8 bases, with 17 bases lying between them. Germline-derived CDR1 and CDR2 are LNHDA and SQIVND (reference sequence). This CDR3 is 14 amino acids long. For the CDR3, the DNA is TGTGCCAGTAACCCAGGGGAGGGTGAAGAAAAACTGTTTTTT. This gives the protein CASNPGEGEEKLFF.

The chain carries TRBV28 and TRBJ2-7; tentatively, D is TRBD2 (5 bases). The germline V gene has CDR1 MDHEN and CDR2 SYDVKM. Trimming pared 6 bases from V and 0 bases from J, leaving 12 bases between. This CDR3 has 14 residues. The CDR3 DNA follows: TGTGCCAGCAGGGACTCAGGATACTCCTACGAGCAGTACTTC. Its translation is CASRDSGYSYEQYF.

The chain is built from TRBV6-2 or TRBV6-3 and TRBJ2-2, with D maybe TRBD2 (7 bases). V was trimmed by 2 bases and J by 0 bases, leaving 10 bases between them. Germline values: CDR1 MNHEY, CDR2 SVGEGT. The CDR3 is made up of 16 amino acids. The CDR3 nucleotides read TGTGCCAGCAGTTACAGGGGGGGGGCGAACACCGGGGAGCTGTTTTTT. It translates to CASSYRGGANTGELFF.

The gene calls are TRBV7-9 and TRBJ1-2, with a possible D match to TRBD1 (6 bases). Germline CDR1 SEHNR, CDR2 FQNEAQ (reference sequence). Trimming removed 0 bases from V and 4 bases from J, with 9 bases in between. The CDR3 is made up of 14 amino acids. The CDR3, as DNA: TGTGCCAGCAGCTTAGCACAGGGTCCCTATGGCTACACCTTC. It is translated as CASSLAQGPYGYTF.

The chain recombines TRBV2 with TRBJ2-1; 10 bases line up with TRBD2. Looked up from germline, CDR1 is SNHLY and CDR2 is FYNNEI. Germline trimming cut 5 bases from V and 4 bases from J; bases unmatched to any gene: 5. This CDR3 has 15 amino acids. The CDR3 sequence is CASSRTSGFYNEQFF. As DNA, the CDR3 is TGTGCCAGCAGTAGGACTAGCGGTTTTTACAATGAGCAGTTCTTC.

V and J are TRBV4-3 and TRBJ2-3, with 12 bases aligning to TRBD2. Germline-derived CDR1 and CDR2 are LGHNA and YSLEER. V gave up 4 bases and J gave up 0 bases; unmatched junction bases: 2. CDR3 size: 16 residues. The CDR3 nucleotides are TGCGCCAGCAGCCGAGGGACTAGCGGGAGCACAGATACGCAGTATTTT. Protein product: CASSRGTSGSTDTQYF.

The rearrangement links TRBV9 to TRBJ1-2; possible D gene TRBD1, 6 bases. Looked up from germline, CDR1 is SGDLS and CDR2 is YYNGEE. This CDR3 contains 13 residues. V lost 3 bases to trimming and J lost 5 bases, with 11 bases between them. The CDR3 region has the DNA TGTGCCAGCAGCGACGGGACAAGTTATGGCTACACCTTC. Its protein is CASSDGTSYGYTF.

This CDR3 reads CASSLTGVPMNTEAFF. The CDR3 region has the DNA TGTGCCAGCAGCCTCACAGGGGTCCCTATGAACACTGAAGCTTTCTTT. V is TRBV5-6 and J is TRBJ1-1; TRBD1 agrees at 7 bases. The V segment lost 4 bases and the J segment 0 bases; nucleotides outside the gene matches: 9. The germline V gene has CDR1 SGHDT and CDR2 YYEEEE. The CDR3 has 16 amino acids.

The chain carries TRBV27 and TRBJ1-4, with TRBD1 as a possible D gene (6 bases). CDR1 and CDR2 from the germline V gene are MNHEY and SMNVEV (reference sequence). The V gene lost 2 bases and the J gene lost 7 bases, with 11 bases spanning the gap. This CDR3 is built from 14 residues. CDR3 in amino acids: CASSLTGLVEKLFF. The CDR3 DNA follows: TGTGCCAGCAGTTTAACAGGGTTGGTTGAAAAACTGTTTTTT.

V gene TRBV6-5 combines with J gene TRBJ1-6, with D uncertain. CDR1 is MNHEY and CDR2 is SVGAGI in the germline V gene. The CDR3 has 16 amino acids. The V and J ends lost 2 bases and 14 bases respectively, with 22 bases between them. The CDR3 DNA reads as TGTGCCAGCAGTTACGGGATGACACGGGGAGTTGGAGCCCTCCACTTT. Amino acids: CASSYGMTRGVGALHF.

The chain is built from TRBV9 and TRBJ1-3; D remains unclear. CDR3 size: 14 residues. Trimming removed 5 bases from V and 0 bases from J, with 9 bases in between. Germline assignment: CDR1 SGDLS and CDR2 YYNGEE. The CDR3 spells CASSRGPSGNTIYF. CDR3 bases: TGTGCCAGCAGTCGAGGCCCCTCTGGAAACACCATATATTTT.

The chain employs TRBV5-1 and TRBJ2-7, with D maybe TRBD1 (7 bases). CDR1 and CDR2 (germline): SGHRS, YFSETQ. V lost 2 bases and J lost 4, with 16 bases in between. The length of the CDR3 is 15 residues. The CDR3 DNA follows: TGCGCCAGCAGCTTAGGGTTGGAGGGGGCGTACGAGCAGTACTTC. Its translation: CASSLGLEGAYEQYF.

The CDR3 bases are TGTGCCAGCAGCTCGCAAGGGAGTAATTCACCCCTCCACTTT. Its translation is CASSSQGSNSPLHF. The gene calls are TRBV7-2 and TRBJ1-6; D uncertain. The CDR3 runs to 14 residues. Trimming stripped 4 bases from V and 6 bases from J, with 10 bases between. Germline assignment: CDR1 SGHTA and CDR2 FQGNSA.

The rearrangement links TRBV10-2 to TRBJ1-1; TRBD1 might be the D (5 bases). Per the germline V gene, CDR1 is WSHSY and CDR2 is SAAADI. The V gene lost 3 bases and the J gene lost 5 bases, with 10 bases spanning the gap. The length of the CDR3 is 13 residues. The CDR3 protein is CASSDAGRTEAFF. The CDR3 region has the DNA TGCGCCAGCAGTGACGCAGGGAGGACTGAAGCTTTCTTT.

The chain recombines TRBV6-4 with TRBJ2-1; D possibly corresponds to TRBD2 (6 bases). Germline-derived CDR1 and CDR2 are MRHNA and SNTAGT. There are 14 residues in the CDR3. Trimming removed 0 bases at V and 9 bases at J, with 12 bases between. The DNA of the CDR3 is TGTGCCAGCAGTGACTCCGGACTACTTGGTGAGCAGTTCTTC. Translated: CASSDSGLLGEQFF.

J is TRBJ1-3 and V is TRBV23-1; possibly TRBD1 for D (5 bases). TRBV23-1 is designated an ORF whose function remains uncertain. The CDR3 loop spans 20 amino acids. V dropped 3 bases and J dropped 0 bases, with 24 bases sitting between them. The CDR3 coding sequence is TGCGCCAGCAGTCATGGCCTACTGGGGCAGACTTGGAGCTCTGGAAACACCATATATTTT. Amino acids: CASSHGLLGQTWSSGNTIYF.

The rearrangement uses TRBV5-6 and TRBJ1-5, with TRBD1 identical over 7 bases. The CDR3 covers 14 residues. Germline CDR1 reads SGHDT; CDR2 reads YYEEEE. The trim removed 4 bases at V and 6 bases at J, leaving 7 bases unmatched. CDR3 nucleotide sequence: TGTGCCAGCAGCCAAGCACAGGGGAGTCAGCCCCAGCATTTT. Translating gives CASSQAQGSQPQHF.

V usage is TRBV19 and J usage is TRBJ1-4; D perhaps matches TRBD1 (6 bases). The CDR3 runs 14 residues. CDR1 LNHDA and CDR2 SQIVND come from the germline V gene (reference sequence). Deletions cut 3 bases from V and 8 bases from J, with 13 bases between. CDR3 DNA: TGTGCCAGTAGTATCCTGGACAGTGGAGAAAAACTGTTTTTT. It is translated as CASSILDSGEKLFF.

This chain connects TRBV27 to TRBJ1-6, with TRBD1 as a possible D gene (5 bases). The germline CDR1 and CDR2 sequences are MNHEY and SMNVEV (reference sequence). The CDR3 totals 14 residues. V lost 7 bases and J 8 bases, leaving 15 bases between the germline ends. CDR3: CASTFRQRHSPLHF. The CDR3 DNA is TGTGCCAGCACCTTTAGACAGCGCCATTCACCCCTCCACTTT.

The V gene is TRBV5-1, the J gene TRBJ2-3; TRBD1 matches 8 bases. V was clipped by 0 bases and J by 9 bases; unmatched bases: 6. The CDR3 is 14 amino acids. CDR1 and CDR2 (germline): SGHRS, YFSETQ. Here the CDR3 DNA reads TGCGCCAGCAGCTTGGAGCAGGGGGCTGGGACGCAGTATTTT. This codes for CASSLEQGAGTQYF.

V and J are TRBV18 and TRBJ2-3, with 7 nucleotides matching TRBD1. The CDR3 sequence is 15 residues long. The V and J ends lost 3 bases and 0 bases, in that order; junction bases with no gene match: 3. Germline lookup yields CDR1 KGHSH and CDR2 LQKENI. The chain's CDR3 is CASSPRQGSTDTQYF. CDR3 bases: TGTGCCAGCTCACCGAGACAGGGTAGCACAGATACGCAGTATTTT.

The chain has TRBV24-1 and TRBJ2-7; D may be TRBD2 (6 bases). CDR1 and CDR2 from the germline V gene are KGHDR and SFDVKD. The CDR3 consists of 14 residues. V gave up 12 bases and J gave up 0 bases, with 17 bases separating them. CDR3 coding DNA: TGTGCCGCGCTTCTTGGGGGGAGCTCCTACGAGCAGTACTTC. Translation gives CAALLGGSSYEQYF.

The CDR3 is CASSYSWRRSSYEQYF. The CDR3, as DNA: TGTGCCAGCAGTTACTCGTGGCGGAGGAGCTCCTACGAGCAGTACTTC. The rearrangement uses TRBV6-5 and TRBJ2-7, with TRBD2 as a possible D gene (5 bases). V lost 0 bases, J lost 0 bases, and 12 bases lay in between. The CDR3 spans 16 residues. The germline CDR1 and CDR2 sequences are MNHEY and SVGAGI.

The CDR3 coding sequence is TGTGCCAGCTCACCACAGGGACAGCTAAACATTCAGTACTTC. This encodes CASSPQGQLNIQYF. This sequence joins TRBV18 and TRBJ2-4; 7 bases are shared with TRBD1. The CDR3 totals 14 residues. Unmatched junction bases numbered 3, after V lost 1 base and J lost 6 bases. Germline CDR1 KGHSH, CDR2 LQKENI.

J is TRBJ2-7 and V is TRBV4-1; a weak D match, TRBD1 (6 bases). The germline V gene has CDR1 MGHRA and CDR2 YSYEKL. This CDR3 is 15 amino acids long. Trimming cost V 0 bases and J 4 bases, with 13 bases left between them. The CDR3 sequence: CASSQDPARGYEQYF. CDR3 bases: TGCGCCAGCAGCCAAGATCCCGCCAGGGGATACGAGCAGTACTTC.

This clone was observed a few times. The rearrangement links TRBV7-2 to TRBJ2-7; 8 bases are a match to TRBD2. Germline CDR1 SGHTA, CDR2 FQGNSA. The CDR3 runs to 15 residues. V lost 1 base to trimming and J lost 4 bases; unmatched junction nucleotides: 6. As DNA, the CDR3 is TGTGCCAGCAGCTTAGGTCCCAGCGGGAGATACGAGCAGTACTTC. It yields the protein CASSLGPSGRYEQYF.